The 5 T cell receptor beta chains presented below share a single source sample, sequenced in a study of cytomegalovirus exposure and HLA in healthy donors. Use of 60 Vbeta and 13 Jbeta primers characterized the PCR. The protocol was immunoSEQ multiplex PCR, while the TCRdb copy is restricted to in-frame clones and leaves out a portion. The sample lists 130,000 or so clones; 74% were seen once. The sequenced sample consisted of PBMCs. These receptors were obtained from a male donor in good health and CMV-seronegative.

This sequence joins TRBV30 and TRBJ1-4, with a tentative D call TRBD1 (6 bases). CDR3 length equals 13 residues. Looked up from germline, CDR1 is GTSNPN and CDR2 is SVGIG (reference sequence). V lost 4 bases to trimming and J lost 5 bases, with 11 bases between them. The CDR3 DNA sequence: TGTGCCTGGACCAGGGGTAGGAATGAAAAACTGTTTTTT. Protein product: CAWTRGRNEKLFF.

The gene calls are TRBV5-1 and TRBJ2-7; 9 bases fit TRBD1. Unmatched junction bases numbered 9, after V lost 4 bases and J lost 1 base. CDR1 and CDR2 (germline): SGHRS, YFSETQ. This CDR3 spans 16 amino acids. In nucleotides, the CDR3 is TGCGCCAGCAGCCTTCCGGGACAGGGATCGTCCTACGAGCAGTACTTC. Its protein is CASSLPGQGSSYEQYF.

The chain combines TRBV27 with TRBJ2-5, with TRBD2 identical over 15 bases. Trimming removed 5 bases from V and 3 bases from J; junction bases left unmatched: 13. CDR3 length: 19 residues. Germline CDR1 and CDR2: MNHEY and SMNVEV (reference sequence). The CDR3 sequence: CASSPLRTSGGARKETQYF. In DNA form, the CDR3 reads TGTGCCAGCAGTCCCCTAAGGACTAGCGGGGGGGCCCGGAAAGAGACCCAGTACTTC.

The chain is built from TRBV18 and TRBJ2-3; D gene uncertain. The length of the CDR3 is 13 residues. The germline V and J ends were trimmed by 3 bases and 2 bases, with 6 bases remaining between them. CDR1 and CDR2 (germline): KGHSH, LQKENI. The CDR3 DNA reads TGTGCCAGCTCACCTAGTTCCACAGATACGCAGTATTTT. This codes for CASSPSSTDTQYF.

The V gene is TRBV7-9, the J gene TRBJ1-2, with a possible D match to TRBD1 (5 bases). Germline V lookup: CDR1 SEHNR, CDR2 FQNEAQ (reference sequence). The V end was cut by 4 bases, the J end by 7 bases, with 13 bases between. The CDR3 totals 13 residues. The CDR3 region is CASSSTPGFGYTF. As DNA, the CDR3 is TGTGCCAGCAGCTCTACGCCAGGGTTTGGCTACACCTTC.